Sequencing of this T cell receptor (beta chain) was carried out in a study of T cells in Graves' hyperthyroidism and ophthalmopathy. This CDR3 spans 16 amino acids. Germline CDR1 is SGHNT and CDR2 is YYREEE (reference sequence). The V gene end was trimmed by 5 bases and the J gene end by 5 bases; junction bases not matched to a gene: 6. Amplification of TCR beta CDR3 regions used RNA as the template. In the first-round RT-PCR of the TCR CDR3, the HTBI primer set was used. TCRdb re-called the multiplex PCR reads through MiXCR, storing one row per CDR3 protein. The table lists about 700,000 distinct CDR3 sequences, 13% to 15% of them singletons.

The sequence derives from a woman younger than 35 with Graves' hyperthyroidism. The J gene is TRBJ2-1, the V gene TRBV5-4; 14 bases agree with TRBD2. Sequencing was carried out using blood. CDR3 coding DNA: TGTGCCAGCAGGGGGGGACTAGCGGGAGCCCACAATGAGCAGTTCTTC. This codes for CASRGGLAGAHNEQFF.